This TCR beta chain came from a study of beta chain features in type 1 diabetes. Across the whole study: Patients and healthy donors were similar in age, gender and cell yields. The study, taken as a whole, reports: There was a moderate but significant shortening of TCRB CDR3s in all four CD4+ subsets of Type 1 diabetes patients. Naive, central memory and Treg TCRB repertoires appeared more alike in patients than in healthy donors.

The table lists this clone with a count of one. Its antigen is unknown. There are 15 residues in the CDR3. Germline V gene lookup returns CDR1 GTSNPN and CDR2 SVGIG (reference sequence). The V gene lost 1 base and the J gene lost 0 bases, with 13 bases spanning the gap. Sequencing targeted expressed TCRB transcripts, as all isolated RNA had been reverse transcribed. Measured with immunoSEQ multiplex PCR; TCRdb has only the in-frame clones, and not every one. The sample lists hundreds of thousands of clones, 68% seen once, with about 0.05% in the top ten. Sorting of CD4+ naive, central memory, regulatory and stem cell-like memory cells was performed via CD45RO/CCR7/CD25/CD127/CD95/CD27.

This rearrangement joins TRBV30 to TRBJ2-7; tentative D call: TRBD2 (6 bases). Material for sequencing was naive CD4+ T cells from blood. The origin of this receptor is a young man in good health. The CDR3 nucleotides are TGTGCCTGGAGTGGTTGGGACGGGAGCTCCTACGAGCAGTACTTC. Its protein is CAWSGWDGSSYEQYF.